This paragraph covers one T cell receptor (beta chain) sequence. This CDR3 spans 14 amino acids. CDR1 and CDR2 from the germline V gene are LNHDA and SQIVND (reference sequence). V lost 5 bases and J lost 6; bases outside the gene matches: 7. The repertoire was sequenced with immunoSEQ multiplex PCR; TCRdb's copy has only in-frame clones and lacks some. The table has around 700,000 clones, about 87% seen once. This record belongs to a study of blood T cell repertoires in COVID-19. Study-wide background: The United States, Italy and Spain supplied acute and convalescent COVID-19 samples.

This clonotype was sampled from a woman between 18 and 29 years old with acute or convalescent COVID-19. Sequencing was performed on peripheral blood. This chain joins TRBV19 and TRBJ1-1; 9 bases line up with TRBD1. The chain's CDR3 is CASSVPGTGSEAFF. DNA of the CDR3: TGTGCCAGTAGTGTCCCCGGGACAGGGTCTGAAGCTTTCTTT.